These 20 T cell receptor beta chains were all obtained from the same sample, sequenced in a study of spatial heterogeneity in lung cancer (dated by TCRdb to the late 2010s). The time point label corresponds to: blood at routine non-recurrence follow-up after resection. Whole RNA extracted from tumor and nontumor lung tissue, or from cryopreserved PBMC samples, was used for TCR sequencing without cell sorting. The library was generated by 5' RACE. Sequencing instrument: NextSeq 500. Using fastp trimming at Q25 and MiXCR clonotype assembly, TCRdb reanalyzed the public sequencing data and kept in-frame beta chains. One record per CDR3 amino acid sequence lists the most common genes and DNA. The sample table shows around 110,000 distinct CDR3 sequences, and less than 15% are seen once. The ten largest clones take up 15% to 20% of the sample. The specimen was PBMCs, collected at follow-up. These receptors were taken from a male donor with early-stage non-small cell lung cancer.

This clonotype occurred a few times. V gene TRBV18 combines with J gene TRBJ2-3; no definite D call. The length of the CDR3 is 13 residues. The V and J ends lost 6 bases and 14 bases respectively, with 21 bases between them. The germline V gene encodes CDR1 KGHSH and CDR2 LQKENI. CDR3 sequence reads: CASSTPPELRRYF. In nucleotides, the CDR3 is TGTGCCAGCTCCACACCGCCCGAACTGCGGCGGTATTTT.

The sample holds many counts of this clonotype. V and J are TRBV20-1 and TRBJ2-7; D is perhaps TRBD1 (6 bases). The V and J ends lost 3 bases and 6 bases respectively, with 18 bases between them. Germline values: CDR1 DFQATT, CDR2 SNEGSKA (reference sequence). There are 14 residues in the CDR3. The DNA for the CDR3 is TGCAGTGCTAGCAGGGGCCGCATTCGGAGCGAGCAGTACTTC. It is translated as CSASRGRIRSEQYF.

This clonotype has at least ten counts. V gene TRBV28 combines with J gene TRBJ2-7, with D uncertain. Trimming removed 2 bases at V and 4 bases at J, with 12 bases between. In germline, CDR1 is MDHEN, CDR2 SYDVKM. The CDR3 is 14 amino acids. In nucleotides, the CDR3 is TGTGCCAGCAGTTTAGACCTTCCAGCTTACGAGCAGTACTTC. Encoded protein: CASSLDLPAYEQYF.

This clonotype has a handful of counts. The J gene is TRBJ2-1, the V gene TRBV7-2, with 14 bases that match TRBD2. The CDR3 has 18 residues. Per germline, CDR1 SGHTA and CDR2 FQGNSA. The V and J ends lost 3 bases and 6 bases, in that order; junction bases with no gene match: 10. CDR3 DNA: TGTGCCAGCAGCTTTTTCGGACTAGCGGGGGGATCTAGCAATGAGCAGTTCTTC. Its protein product is CASSFFGLAGGSSNEQFF.

This chain connects TRBV6-6 to TRBJ1-3; 10 positions match TRBD1. This CDR3 has 15 residues. Trimming took 7 bases from V and 4 from J; bases not matched to a gene: 7. Germline CDR1 reads MNHNY; CDR2 reads SVGAGI (reference sequence). The CDR3 loop is CASTRQGATGNTIYF. The CDR3 nucleotides are TGTGCCAGCACCAGACAGGGGGCGACCGGAAACACCATATATTTT.

The gene calls are TRBV20-1 and TRBJ2-3; D is perhaps TRBD2 (6 bases). The V gene's germline CDR1 is DFQATT and CDR2 SNEGSKA (reference sequence). This CDR3 contains 14 residues. Trimming shortened V by 5 bases and J by 0 bases, and 12 bases separated the two germline ends. The CDR3 bases are TGCAGTGCTGTTCGGGGGAGAAGCACAGATACGCAGTATTTT. Translated, it gives CSAVRGRSTDTQYF.

In this sample, this clonotype turned up a few times. The chain links TRBV7-6 to TRBJ2-7; D gene uncertain. Trimming stripped 5 bases from V and 3 bases from J, with 14 bases between. The CDR3 is 14 amino acids. Germline V lookup: CDR1 SGHVS, CDR2 FNYEAQ. The CDR3 sequence is CASSPRGFGYEQYF. CDR3 nucleotides: TGTGCCAGCAGCCCCAGAGGTTTTGGCTACGAGCAGTACTTC.

This clonotype showed up many times. The rearrangement links TRBV9 to TRBJ2-5; 11 bases line up with TRBD2. The CDR3 is made up of 17 amino acids. Looked up from germline, CDR1 is SGDLS and CDR2 is YYNGEE. With V trimmed by 0 bases and J by 5 bases, 9 bases remained unmatched. The CDR3 reads CASSVDSGTSGSETQYF. The CDR3 DNA reads as TGTGCCAGCAGCGTAGACTCCGGGACTAGCGGTTCGGAGACCCAGTACTTC.

In this sample, this clonotype turned up many times. The CDR3 reads CASSLKPGFGYTF. The CDR3, as DNA: TGTGCCAGCAGCTTAAAGCCTGGATTCGGCTACACCTTC. The V and J genes are TRBV7-2 and TRBJ1-2; D not certain. V was shortened by 2 bases and J by 8 bases, with 12 bases between the two germline ends. Germline loops: CDR1 SGHTA, CDR2 FQGNSA. The CDR3 runs to 13 residues.

This clonotype was seen a handful of times. The V and J genes are TRBV12-3 or TRBV12-4 and TRBJ1-5; D is perhaps TRBD1 (6 bases). Trimming stripped 4 bases from V and 9 bases from J, with 16 bases between. The CDR3 runs to 14 residues. CDR3 residues: CASSSGQIFRPQHF. As DNA, the CDR3 is TGTGCCAGCAGTTCCGGACAGATTTTTCGGCCCCAGCATTTT.

The chain employs TRBV7-2 and TRBJ1-4; D uncertain. The germline gives CDR1 SGHTA, CDR2 FQGNSA. V gave up 1 base and J gave up 4 bases, with 1 base separating them. CDR3 length: 12 residues. The CDR3 DNA is TGTGCCAGCAGCTTAGTTAATGAAAAACTGTTTTTT. Protein sequence: CASSLVNEKLFF.

This clonotype was detected many times. V and J are TRBV20-1 and TRBJ1-1; no clear D gene. The CDR3 is 13 residues long. V shed 8 bases and J shed 5 bases, with 18 bases lying between them. Looked up from germline, CDR1 is DFQATT and CDR2 is SNEGSKA (reference sequence). CDR3 sequence: CSSLSFTGTEAFF. The CDR3 bases are TGCAGTTCCCTGTCGTTTACGGGGACTGAAGCTTTCTTT.

This clonotype was observed at least ten times. The CDR3 loop reads CASKGTGTYNEQFF. CDR3 bases: TGTGCCAGCAAGGGGACTGGAACCTACAATGAGCAGTTCTTC. The chain links TRBV6-2 or TRBV6-3 to TRBJ2-1; D is possibly TRBD2 (6 bases). The CDR3 spans 14 residues. Between the trimmed V and J ends, which lost 7 bases and 2 bases, there was a span of 12 bases. From germline, CDR1 is MNHEY and CDR2 SVGEGT.

This clonotype was recorded a few times. The V and J genes are TRBV6-4 and TRBJ1-2; 8 bases map to TRBD1. The CDR3 runs 17 residues. Germline lookup yields CDR1 MRHNA and CDR2 SNTAGT. The V and J ends lost 7 bases and 5 bases, in that order; junction bases with no gene match: 18. The CDR3 sequence is CASTLLGQGAKGYGYTF. In DNA, the CDR3 is TGTGCCAGCACACTTCTTGGGCAGGGGGCAAAAGGATATGGCTACACCTTC.

This clonotype has a handful of counts. The chain has TRBV7-6 and TRBJ2-5; TRBD2 matches 12 bases. From germline, CDR1 is SGHVS and CDR2 FNYEAQ. The ends lost 3 bases at V and 4 bases at J; junction bases unmatched: 12. This CDR3 spans 18 amino acids. The CDR3 region has the DNA TGTGCCAGCAGCTTGAGGCTAGCGGGGGGGCGATTTCTAGAGACCCAGTACTTC. Its protein product is CASSLRLAGGRFLETQYF.

The gene calls are TRBV6-6 and TRBJ1-5; TRBD1 matches at 7 bases. V dropped 6 bases and J dropped 10; count of bases not matched to a gene: 9. CDR3 length: 13 amino acids. Germline V gene data show CDR1 as MNHNY and CDR2 as SVGAGI (reference sequence). CDR3 sequence: CASRGDSLNPQHF. DNA for the CDR3: TGTGCCAGCAGGGGGGACAGCCTTAATCCCCAGCATTTT.

This clonotype was recorded at least ten times. The chain employs TRBV28 and TRBJ2-7, with 7 positions matching TRBD1. The CDR3 loop spans 14 amino acids. V was clipped by 7 bases and J by 1 base; unmatched bases: 7. The germline gives CDR1 MDHEN, CDR2 SYDVKM. CDR3 nucleotides: TGTGCCAGCACTCTCTCGGGACAGTCCTACGAGCAGTACTTC. Residues: CASTLSGQSYEQYF. The variable domain in full, with the rest retrieved from reference TRBV28 and TRBJ2-7, is DVKVTQSSRYLVKRTGEKVFLECVQDMDHENMFWYRQDPGLGLRLIYFSYDVKMKEKGDIPEGYSVSREKKERFSLILESASTNQTSMYLCASTLSGQSYEQYFGPGTRLTVT.

The table lists this clonotype with a few counts. This sequence joins TRBV14 and TRBJ2-3; 7 bases match TRBD1. Germline lookup yields CDR1 SGHDN and CDR2 FVKESK. The J segment lost 0 bases and the V segment lost 1 base, leaving 4 bases of the junction unmatched. This CDR3 comprises 16 residues. The CDR3 here is CASSQVRDSSTDTQYF. The DNA for the CDR3 is TGTGCCAGCAGCCAAGTCCGGGACAGTAGCACAGATACGCAGTATTTT.

This clonotype was seen ten or more times. The chain employs TRBV7-2 and TRBJ1-1; D perhaps matches TRBD1 (6 bases). The CDR3 has 17 amino acids. Per the germline V gene, CDR1 is SGHTA and CDR2 is FQGNSA. V gave up 4 bases and J gave up 0 bases, with 18 bases separating them. CDR3 in amino acids: CASSSPDHRALNTEAFF. Written as DNA, the CDR3 is TGTGCCAGCAGCTCGCCTGACCACAGGGCTTTGAACACTGAAGCTTTCTTT.

The chain links TRBV4-2 to TRBJ2-1; tentatively, D is TRBD2 (7 bases). The CDR3 sequence is 18 residues long. With 3 bases removed from V and 3 bases from J, the gap between germline ends came to 21 bases. Germline V gene sequence: CDR1 LGHNA, CDR2 YNFKEQ. CDR3 nucleotides: TGTGCCAGCAGCCAGGAGGGAGGGGGGGCGGCATTCTACAATGAGCAGTTCTTC. This encodes CASSQEGGGAAFYNEQFF.